The T cell receptor beta chain under discussion was sequenced for a study of shared clonotypes between healthy human individuals (TCRdb year 2020). Broadly, across the study: A couple of women and three men aged 18 to 49 years were included in the cohort. For each donor, three plates each were used for CD4 naive and CD4 memory, two plates were used for CD8 naive, and one plate was used for CD8 memory. To estimate repertoire size and how much clonotypes are shared between individuals, the study performed deep sequencing of blood TCR repertoires from 4 to 6 healthy adults. Different laboratories and diverse techniques were used to prepare libraries and sequence TCR repertoires, to increase sequencing depth and limit assay-specific biases. Between about 0.8 and 8.9 billion PBMCs per donor were obtained by leukapheresis.

The donors were healthy, HIV-negative adults who had no recently reported acute infections or vaccinations. Only Caucasian adults living in Nashville, Tennessee, USA were represented among the donors. CD4+ T cells were enriched by magnetic negative selection; naive cells were then positively selected on CD45RA, and the negative fraction formed the memory subset. After blood collection by leukapheresis, PBMCs were isolated using Ficoll-Histopaque density gradient centrifugation and then cryopreserved in the vapor phase of liquid nitrogen. Purity and quantity of every magnetically sorted T cell population were checked by analytical flow cytometry. Genomic DNA was isolated from every sorted fraction and measured by UV absorbance on a Nanodrop 2000c. V is pared back by 4 bases and J by 4 bases, with 11 bases lying between the germline termini. The CDR3 measures 13 amino acids from cysteine to phenylalanine. CDR3 DNA is the only sequence kept; it has 39 bases, read in frame from the first base. CDR1 and CDR2 are drawn from the germline V gene: KGHSH, LQKENI.

On the study overall, not on this receptor specifically: Compared with non-shared clonotypes, clonotypes shared by all four sorted-subset donors had higher generation probabilities. Pairwise subsampling led to the expectation that sequencing depth would affect the degree of clonotype sharing among donors. Larger estimated clonotype richness was generally found for naive subsets than for memory subsets. Sampling was restricted to blood, and TCR repertoires in tissue are likely to differ from TCR repertoires in blood. Rarefaction of sorted-subset datasets indicated incomplete sequencing despite the large sequencing depth. The small number of donors limited the genetic and exposure-history diversity represented. Sharing across a few donors was observed for approximately 5% of naive CD4, less than 4% of naive CD8, 2% to 2.5% of memory CD4, and about 0.4% of memory CD8 clonotypes.

Comment on this clone: It has no known antigen specificity. Within one base of it there is no much larger clone, and no base qualities were kept. Different DNA sequences within this sample yield the same CDR3.

Using the deep immunoSEQ assay, TCR CDR3 regions were amplified from genomic DNA by multiplex PCR. Extracted genomic DNA from each cell subset was spread evenly across all wells of several immunoSEQ 96-well plates, with each plate serving as a replicate. For sorted subsets, each replicate PCR was loaded with roughly 0.2 ug genomic DNA, equivalent to 30,000 to 35,000 T cell genomes. Purified libraries were quantified with a Qubit 3.0 fluorometer, sized on a Bioanalyzer 2100, and re-quantified with the KAPA Library Quantification kit. Every immunoSEQ 96-well plate was sequenced on a separate single-read 150-cycle Illumina NextSeq 550 flow cell. For the original study's pipeline: Because the immunoSEQ output included only junctional sequences and no quality scores, the filtering could not be the same as the filtering used for full-length reads. Sequences were annotated with PyIR, a Python wrapper for IgBLAST v1.9, and V/J genes and CDR3 were assigned using IMGT germline references. Reads were filtered out if the reads had weak V/J assignments (E-value above 1e-6), no CDR3, stop codons, out-of-frame junctions, or ambiguous translated residues. V3J clonotypes were defined as sequences sharing the same inferred V gene, J gene, and CDR3 amino acid sequence. Percentage overlap between repertoires was calculated by dividing the number of shared unique clonotypes by the size of the smaller repertoire. Repertoire richness was assessed with RTK rarefaction, the Chao1 estimator, and Recon v2.1 estimates of unobserved clonotypes. OLGA was used to compute generation probabilities for all TCRbeta clonotypes that the gDNA method yielded from a handful of donors. The clones in this table, taken by TCRdb from immuneACCESS, are in-frame only. Not every clone is retained; where verified, under half of the shortfall comes from an unresolved V gene, and the cause of the rest is unknown. For V, J and clone size, that table is used; D and trimming come from the DNA. In this sample the table shows a few million clones, around 92% of which occur a single time. The ten largest clones take up 0.37% of the sample.

The receptor was isolated from a man younger than 35 in good health. Some clones in this sample may be carry-over from other donors' samples. What was sequenced was naive CD4+ T cells from PBMCs. The sample's cell subset or site, from its label and the paper: CD45RA+ positively selected. In this chain, TRBV18 is recombined with TRBJ2-7, and the D gene may be TRBD1, 6 bases matching. The bases read TGTGCCAGCTCACTGGCAGGGGCGTACGAGCAGTACTTC. Protein translation: CASSLAGAYEQYF.